This is a list of T cell receptor beta chains from one sample in a study of follicular helper T cells after annual influenza vaccination. The assay was immunoSEQ multiplex PCR, and TCRdb's table has in-frame clones only and misses some. Here the sample spans roughly 4,900 clones, 83% being singletons. Source: CXCR5+ CD38- circulating T follicular helper cells from blood, taken 7 days after influenza vaccination. These receptors all stem from an adult who received the influenza vaccine. The CDR3 runs from the conserved cysteine through the conserved F or W. A D gene is named only where the DNA matches it firmly. Expanded clones get a size class; other rows say once, few or many, or leave the size out.

>.|TRBD1|TRBV19|13|TRBJ1-1
TGTGCCAGTAATAACAGGGGGCAGGGTGAAGCTTTCTTT
CASNNRGQGEAFF
>.|.|TRBV6-8|13|TRBJ2-1
TGTGCCAGCACCCAGTGGGGGATGTATGAGCAGTTCTTC
CASTQWGMYEQFF
>.|.|TRBV20-1|11|TRBJ2-3
TGCAGTGCTGTCGAGGTAGATACGCAGTATTTT
CSAVEVDTQYF
>.|.|TRBV12-5|13|TRBJ1-1
TGTGCTAGTGGTTTGTTACAGAACACTGAAGCTTTCTTT
CASGLLQNTEAFF
>.|TRBD1|TRBV19|14|TRBJ2-7
TGTGCCAGTAGTAGAGGACAGGGGGGCTACGAGCAGTACTTC
CASSRGQGGYEQYF
>.|.|TRBV7-8|17|TRBJ1-1
TGTGCCAGCAGTCCGGGGCTCAATCGAATCGAGGCCACTGAAGCTTTCTTT
CASSPGLNRIEATEAFF
>.|TRBD2|TRBV4-1|17|TRBJ2-7
TGCGCCAGCAGCCAAGATCCCGGCGGGGGGAGCTCCTACGAGCAGTACTTC
CASSQDPGGGSSYEQYF
>once|.|TRBV19|15|TRBJ2-3
TGTGCCAGCGGGGGCCGGGCGGGGGGCACAGATACGCAGTATTTT
CASGGRAGGTDTQYF
>few|TRBD2|TRBV7-2|13|TRBJ2-7
TGTGCCAGCAGACGGGAGGGAGTCTACGAGCAGTACTTC
CASRREGVYEQYF
>.|TRBD1|TRBV7-2|13|TRBJ1-2
TGTGCCAGCAGCCCACGACAGGGCAGTGGCTACACCTTC
CASSPRQGSGYTF
>.|.|TRBV27|14|TRBJ2-7
TGTGCCAGCAGTTTAAACGCAGCCTCCTACGAGCAGTACTTC
CASSLNAASYEQYF
>.|.|TRBV4-3|14|TRBJ2-5
TGCGCCAGCAGCCAAGAGCGAGCGGCGGGGACCCAGTACTTC
CASSQERAAGTQYF
>few|.|TRBV6-5|12|TRBJ2-7
TGTGCCTGCCGGGGGGCATCCTACGAGCAGTACTTC
CACRGASYEQYF
>.|.|TRBV6-1|11|TRBJ2-7
TGTGCCAGTGCCCGGTTCGACGAGCAGTACTTC
CASARFDEQYF
>.|.|TRBV7-2|14|TRBJ2-7
TGTGCCAGCAGCTTAGGGGGGACCCTCTACGAGCAGTACTTC
CASSLGGTLYEQYF
>.|.|TRBV18|13|TRBJ2-3
TGTGCCAGCTCACAGGGTTCCACAGATACGCAGTATTTT
CASSQGSTDTQYF
>.|.|TRBV7-2|16|TRBJ2-5
TGTGCCAGCAGCCTCAGCGGGAAAGGGGGTAAAGAGACCCAGTACTTC
CASSLSGKGGKETQYF
>few|TRBD1|TRBV6-5|15|TRBJ2-7
TGTGCCAGCAGTACCCCGGGACAGGGAACCTACGAGCAGTACTTC
CASSTPGQGTYEQYF
>.|.|TRBV14|17|TRBJ2-2
TGTGCCAGCAGCCAAGGCTGGGGGCAATCGAACACCGGGGAGCTGTTTTTT
CASSQGWGQSNTGELFF
>.|TRBD1|TRBV4-3|15|TRBJ1-1
TGCGCCAGCAGCCCCCGGACAGGGGGCGACGCTGAAGCTTTCTTT
CASSPRTGGDAEAFF
>.|.|TRBV6-4|13|TRBJ2-1
TGTGCCAGCAGTGCTGTTGGTGGCAATGAGCAGTTCTTC
CASSAVGGNEQFF
>.|.|TRBV5-4|14|TRBJ2-1
TGTGCCAGCAGTAACCCGGGAGGGGGCGGTGAGCAGTTCTTC
CASSNPGGGGEQFF
>once|.|TRBV10-3|13|TRBJ2-3
TGTGCCATCAGGTCGGCAGGCACAGATACGCAGTATTTT
CAIRSAGTDTQYF
>.|TRBD1|TRBV2|14|TRBJ2-7
TGTGCCAGCAGGCAACAGGGGGTCTCCTACGAGCAGTACTTC
CASRQQGVSYEQYF
>few|TRBD1|TRBV5-5|13|TRBJ1-2
TGTGCCAGCAGCTATCGGGACAGCCCCCGTAACACCTTC
CASSYRDSPRNTF
>.|TRBD1|TRBV18|15|TRBJ2-3
TGTGCCAGCTCACCGAGTGGGCAGGGGGTAGATACGCAGTATTTT
CASSPSGQGVDTQYF
>.|TRBD2|TRBV27|16|TRBJ2-1
TGTGCCAGCAGGTCGACTAGCGGGGGATTTAACAATGAGCAGTTCTTC
CASRSTSGGFNNEQFF
>.|.|TRBV5-1|17|TRBJ1-3
TGCGCCAGCAGCTTGGCACCTGGGGGTGTTGCTGGAAACACCATATATTTT
CASSLAPGGVAGNTIYF